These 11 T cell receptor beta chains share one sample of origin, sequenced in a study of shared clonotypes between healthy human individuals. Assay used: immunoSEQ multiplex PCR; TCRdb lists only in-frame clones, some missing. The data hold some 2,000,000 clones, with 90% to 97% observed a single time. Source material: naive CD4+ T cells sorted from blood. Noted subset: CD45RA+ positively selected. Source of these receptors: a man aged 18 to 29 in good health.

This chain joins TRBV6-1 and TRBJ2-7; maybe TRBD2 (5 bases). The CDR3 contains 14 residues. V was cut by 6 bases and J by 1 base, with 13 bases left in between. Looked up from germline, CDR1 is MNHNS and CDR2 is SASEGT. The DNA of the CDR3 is TGTGCCAGCAGAGCGGTTACGATGTCCTACGAGCAGTACTTC. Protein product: CASRAVTMSYEQYF.

CDR3 sequence: CASSLPKDRVSDTQYF. CDR3 nucleotides: TGCGCCAGCAGCTTGCCTAAGGACAGGGTCTCAGATACGCAGTATTTT. The V and J genes are TRBV5-1 and TRBJ2-3; TRBD1 agrees at 8 bases. V dropped 1 base and J dropped 4; count of bases not matched to a gene: 8. This CDR3 is built from 16 residues. Germline V gene data show CDR1 as SGHRS and CDR2 as YFSETQ.

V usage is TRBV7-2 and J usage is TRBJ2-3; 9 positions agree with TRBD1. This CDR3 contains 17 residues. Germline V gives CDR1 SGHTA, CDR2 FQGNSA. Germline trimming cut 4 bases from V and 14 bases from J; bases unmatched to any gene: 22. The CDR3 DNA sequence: TGTGCCAGCAGCTCCGCCGGCGGGACAGGGAGGCCGACTACTGGGTATTTT. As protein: CASSSAGGTGRPTTGYF. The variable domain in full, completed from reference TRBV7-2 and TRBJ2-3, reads GAGVSQSPSNKVTEKGKDVELRCDPISGHTALYWYRQSLGQGLEFLIYFQGNSAPDKSGLPSDRFSAERTGGSVSTLTIQRTQQEDSAVYLCASSSAGGTGRPTTGYFGPGTRLTVL.

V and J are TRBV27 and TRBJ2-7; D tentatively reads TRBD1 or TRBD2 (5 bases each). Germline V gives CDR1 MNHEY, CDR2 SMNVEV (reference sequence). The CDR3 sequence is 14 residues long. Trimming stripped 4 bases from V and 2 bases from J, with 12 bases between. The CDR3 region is CASSSRDGPYEQYF. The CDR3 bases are TGTGCCAGCAGTTCCCGGGACGGCCCCTACGAGCAGTACTTC.

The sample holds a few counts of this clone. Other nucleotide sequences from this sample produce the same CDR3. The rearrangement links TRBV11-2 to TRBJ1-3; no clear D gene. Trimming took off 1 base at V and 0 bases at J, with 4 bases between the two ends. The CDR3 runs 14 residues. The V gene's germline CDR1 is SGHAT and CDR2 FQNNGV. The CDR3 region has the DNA TGTGCCAGCAGCTTAGGACTCTCTGGAAACACCATATATTTT. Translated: CASSLGLSGNTIYF. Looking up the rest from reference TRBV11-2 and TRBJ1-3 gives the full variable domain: EAGVAQSPRYKIIEKRQSVAFWCNPISGHATLYWYQQILGQGPKLLIQFQNNGVVDDSQLPKDRFSAERLKGVDSTLKIQPAKLEDSAVYLCASSLGLSGNTIYFGEGSWLTVV.

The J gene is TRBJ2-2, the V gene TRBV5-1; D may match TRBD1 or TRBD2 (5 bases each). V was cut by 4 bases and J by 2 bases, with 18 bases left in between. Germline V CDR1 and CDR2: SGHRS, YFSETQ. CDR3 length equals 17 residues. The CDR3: CASSPLFGGYNTGELFF. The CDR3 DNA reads TGCGCCAGCAGCCCCCTTTTTGGGGGTTACAACACCGGGGAGCTGTTTTTT.

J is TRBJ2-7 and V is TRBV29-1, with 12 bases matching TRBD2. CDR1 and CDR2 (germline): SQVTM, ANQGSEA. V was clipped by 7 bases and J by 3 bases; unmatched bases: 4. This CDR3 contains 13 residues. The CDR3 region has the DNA TGCAGCGCCCTGGGACTAGCGGGCTACGAGCAGTACTTC. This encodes CSALGLAGYEQYF.

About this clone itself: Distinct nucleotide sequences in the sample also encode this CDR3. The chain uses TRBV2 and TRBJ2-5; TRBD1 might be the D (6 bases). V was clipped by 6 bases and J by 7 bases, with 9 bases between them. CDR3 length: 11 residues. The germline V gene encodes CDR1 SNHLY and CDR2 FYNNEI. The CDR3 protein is CASRQGGTQYF. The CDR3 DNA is TGTGCCAGCAGACAGGGTGGGACCCAGTACTTC.

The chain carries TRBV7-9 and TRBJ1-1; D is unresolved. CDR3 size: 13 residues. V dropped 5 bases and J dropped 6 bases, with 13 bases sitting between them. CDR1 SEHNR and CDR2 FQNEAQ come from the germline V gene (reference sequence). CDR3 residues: CASSVSGSAEAFF. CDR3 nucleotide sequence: TGTGCCAGCAGCGTCAGTGGGAGCGCTGAAGCTTTCTTT. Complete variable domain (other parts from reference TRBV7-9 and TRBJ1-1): DTGVSQNPRHKITKRGQNVTFRCDPISEHNRLYWYRQTLGQGPEFLTYFQNEAQLEKSRLLSDRFSAERPKGSFSTLEIQRTEQGDSAMYLCASSVSGSAEAFFGQGTRLTVV.

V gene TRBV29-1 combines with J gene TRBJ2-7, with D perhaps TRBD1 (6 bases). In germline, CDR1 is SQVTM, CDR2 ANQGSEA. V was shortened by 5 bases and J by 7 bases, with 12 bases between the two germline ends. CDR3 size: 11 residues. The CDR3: CSVRGHIEQYF. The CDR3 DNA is TGCAGCGTTCGGGGACATATAGAGCAGTACTTC.

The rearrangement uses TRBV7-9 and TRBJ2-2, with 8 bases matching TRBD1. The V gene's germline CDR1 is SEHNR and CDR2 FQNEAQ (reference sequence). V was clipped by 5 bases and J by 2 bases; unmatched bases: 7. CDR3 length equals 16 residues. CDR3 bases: TGTGCCAGCAGCATGATCTCAGGGGGCAACACCGGGGAGCTGTTTTTT. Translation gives CASSMISGGNTGELFF.